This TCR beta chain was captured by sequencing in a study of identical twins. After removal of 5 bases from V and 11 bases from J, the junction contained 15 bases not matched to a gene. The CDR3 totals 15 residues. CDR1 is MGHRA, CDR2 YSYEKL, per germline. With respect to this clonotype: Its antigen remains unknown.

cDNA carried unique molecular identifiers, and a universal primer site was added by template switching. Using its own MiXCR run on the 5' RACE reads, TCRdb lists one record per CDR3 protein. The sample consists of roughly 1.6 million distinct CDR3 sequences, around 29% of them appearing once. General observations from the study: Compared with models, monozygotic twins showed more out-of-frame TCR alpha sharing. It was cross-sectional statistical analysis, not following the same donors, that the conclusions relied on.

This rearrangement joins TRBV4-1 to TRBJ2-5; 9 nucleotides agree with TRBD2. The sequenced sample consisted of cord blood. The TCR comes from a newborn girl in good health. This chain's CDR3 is CASSSPGGRAGEQYF. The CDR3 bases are TGCGCCAGCAGCTCCCCGGGCGGGAGGGCCGGTGAGCAGTACTTC.